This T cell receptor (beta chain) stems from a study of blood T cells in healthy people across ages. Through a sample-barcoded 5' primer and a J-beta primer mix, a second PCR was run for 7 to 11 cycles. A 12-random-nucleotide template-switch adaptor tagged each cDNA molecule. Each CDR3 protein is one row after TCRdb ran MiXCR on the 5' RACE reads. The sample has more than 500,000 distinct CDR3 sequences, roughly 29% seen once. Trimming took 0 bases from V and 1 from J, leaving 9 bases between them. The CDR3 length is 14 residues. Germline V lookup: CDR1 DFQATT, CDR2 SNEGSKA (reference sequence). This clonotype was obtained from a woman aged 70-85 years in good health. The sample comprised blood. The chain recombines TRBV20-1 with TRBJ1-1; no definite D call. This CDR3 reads CSARDTQSNTEAFF. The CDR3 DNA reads TGCAGTGCTAGAGATACCCAGTCGAACACTGAAGCTTTCTTT.